Following are 14 T cell receptor beta chains from one sample sequenced in a study of T cell repertoires in cytomegalovirus infection. One entry per CDR3 protein results from TCRdb running MiXCR on the reads. The sample holds more than 500,000 distinct CDR3 sequences, approximately 15% seen once. Sequencing was done on a sample of CD8+ T cells from PBMCs. Every receptor here comes from a human donor in good health (CMV status not recorded). Some clones in this sample may be carry-over from other donors' samples.

This clonotype was seen many times. The chain employs TRBV7-9 and TRBJ1-2; D unclear. The ends were cut back, 1 base at V and 8 bases at J, with 20 bases in the middle. This CDR3 contains 16 residues. Germline V gene lookup returns CDR1 SEHNR and CDR2 FQNEAQ (reference sequence). The CDR3 protein is CASSLDGRTSDNGYTF. The CDR3 DNA reads TGTGCCAGCAGCTTAGACGGCCGAACCTCAGACAACGGCTACACCTTC.

This clonotype was seen ten or more times. The chain is built from TRBV4-2 and TRBJ1-2, with TRBD1 as a possible D gene (5 bases). Deletions cut 0 bases from V and 5 bases from J, with 16 bases between. This CDR3 is 16 amino acids long. Germline CDR1 is LGHNA and CDR2 is YNFKEQ. The CDR3 DNA reads TGTGCCAGCAGCCAAGAAGTGGTTGGGGCGCCGTATGGCTACACCTTC. Translating it yields CASSQEVVGAPYGYTF.

The V and J genes are TRBV7-2 and TRBJ2-7; 7 bases fit TRBD2. Germline CDR1 is SGHTA and CDR2 is FQGNSA. Germline trimming cut 2 bases from V and 2 bases from J; bases unmatched to any gene: 6. The CDR3 spans 15 residues. CDR3 nucleotide sequence: TGTGCCAGCAGCTTACTTGGACGGGGGGCCTACGAGCAGTACTTC. Protein product: CASSLLGRGAYEQYF.

This clonotype showed up just a few times. V usage is TRBV27 and J usage is TRBJ1-5; D remains ambiguous. Germline CDR1 is MNHEY and CDR2 is SMNVEV (reference sequence). V lost 2 bases and J lost 7, with 9 bases in between. This CDR3 comprises 13 residues. This CDR3 is CASSLQAGQPQHF. The CDR3 DNA sequence: TGTGCCAGCAGTTTACAGGCAGGACAGCCCCAGCATTTT.

This clonotype was seen more than once but under ten times. The V call is TRBV6-1, the J call TRBJ2-3; tentatively, D is TRBD2 (5 bases). V dropped 1 base and J dropped 2 bases, with 10 bases sitting between them. In germline, CDR1 is MNHNS, CDR2 SASEGT. The length of the CDR3 is 15 residues. CDR3 loop: CASSEGERHTDTQYF. The DNA for the CDR3 is TGTGCCAGCAGTGAAGGTGAGCGGCACACAGATACGCAGTATTTT.

This clonotype occurred many times. The chain combines TRBV6-1 with TRBJ1-5; D uncertain. V was shortened by 8 bases and J by 4 bases, with 6 bases between the two germline ends. Germline CDR1 MNHNS, CDR2 SASEGT. The CDR3 consists of 11 residues. CDR3 residues: CASGYNQPQHF. The CDR3 DNA reads as TGTGCCAGCGGGTATAATCAGCCCCAGCATTTT.

This clonotype appeared many times. The chain links TRBV4-2 to TRBJ2-3; TRBD2 matches at 10 bases. The CDR3 totals 15 residues. Germline CDR1 LGHNA, CDR2 YNFKEQ. Unmatched junction bases numbered 4, after V lost 1 base and J lost 6 bases. The CDR3 bases are TGTGCCAGCAGCCAAGTGCTAGCGGGGGAGGATACGCAGTATTTT. It specifies CASSQVLAGEDTQYF.

J is TRBJ2-5 and V is TRBV7-9; tentatively, D is TRBD1 or TRBD2 (6 bases each). Trimming took 5 bases from V and 7 from J, leaving 14 bases between them. Germline V gene sequence: CDR1 SEHNR, CDR2 FQNEAQ (reference sequence). The length of the CDR3 is 13 residues. The CDR3 coding sequence is TGTGCCAGCAGCCCCGAGGGGGGACCGACCCAGTACTTC. As protein: CASSPEGGPTQYF. Using reference TRBV7-9 and TRBJ2-5 for the parts outside the CDR3, the full variable domain is DTGVSQNPRHKITKRGQNVTFRCDPISEHNRLYWYRQTLGQGPEFLTYFQNEAQLEKSRLLSDRFSAERPKGSFSTLEIQRTEQGDSAMYLCASSPEGGPTQYFGPGTRLLVL.

The CDR3 DNA follows: TGTGCCAGCAGCTTCGCGGGTCGATCCTACGAGCAGTACTTC. Translation: CASSFAGRSYEQYF. The chain is built from TRBV7-3 and TRBJ2-7, with D maybe TRBD2 (5 bases). Germline V lookup: CDR1 SGHTA, CDR2 FQGTGA. The CDR3 is 14 residues long. V was trimmed by 3 bases and J by 1 base, leaving 10 bases between them.

The V gene is TRBV20-1, the J gene TRBJ1-2, with 11 bases that match TRBD1. The ends lost 4 bases at V and 4 bases at J; junction bases unmatched: 17. Germline CDR1 DFQATT, CDR2 SNEGSKA (reference sequence). The CDR3 covers 18 residues. DNA of the CDR3: TGCAGTGCTACCGTCCCGGGACAGGGGGAGGATGCCCCCTATGGCTACACCTTC. Residues: CSATVPGQGEDAPYGYTF.

The CDR3: CSAKTDTQYF. CDR3 DNA sequence: TGCAGTGCTAAGACAGATACGCAGTATTTT. The rearrangement joins TRBV20-1 to TRBJ2-3; no reliable D call. This CDR3 is 10 amino acids long. Trimming pared 4 bases from V and 3 bases from J, leaving 2 bases between. Germline V gene lookup returns CDR1 DFQATT and CDR2 SNEGSKA (reference sequence).

The genes are TRBV7-9 and TRBJ1-4; the D gene is possibly TRBD1 (5 bases). Germline V gene sequence: CDR1 SEHNR, CDR2 FQNEAQ (reference sequence). The CDR3 runs 15 residues. V was pared by 4 bases and J by 12 bases, with 21 bases between. The CDR3 bases are TGTGCCAGCAGCTCTTTCAGGGACTCGGGAACGGAACTGTTTTTT. Its translation: CASSSFRDSGTELFF.

This clonotype was detected a few times. The rearrangement links TRBV2 to TRBJ1-5, with 7 nucleotides matching TRBD1. The ends lost 5 bases at V and 6 bases at J; junction bases unmatched: 10. The CDR3 loop spans 15 amino acids. Germline V gene data show CDR1 as SNHLY and CDR2 as FYNNEI. The CDR3 spells CASSSRTGYGQPQHF. CDR3 coding DNA: TGTGCCAGCAGTTCGAGGACAGGCTACGGTCAGCCCCAGCATTTT.

This clonotype was seen many times. This sequence joins TRBV7-8 and TRBJ1-1, with a tentative D call TRBD1 (5 bases). CDR1 and CDR2 from the germline V gene are SGHVS and FQNEAQ. Deletions cut 1 base from V and 6 bases from J, with 9 bases between. The CDR3 consists of 13 residues. In DNA form, the CDR3 reads TGTGCCAGCAGCTTAGGGGGCAGGGCTGAAGCTTTCTTT. Its protein is CASSLGGRAEAFF.